This T cell receptor beta chain was recovered during a study of shared clonotypes between healthy human individuals. Replicate PCRs run on unsorted PBMC used roughly 320 ng DNA, which was about 30,000 T cell genomes. Ten immunoSEQ deep assay plates held the unsorted PBMC DNA. Clones were read by immunoSEQ multiplex PCR, and TCRdb kept only the in-frame ones, dropping some. Here the sample spans about 470,000 clones, roughly 77% being singletons. Sequenced: PBMCs. The receptor was isolated from a woman in her 40s in good health. Some clones in this sample may be carry-over from other donors' samples.

For the CDR3, the DNA is TGTGCCAGCTCACCATGGGACAGGAACACAGATACGCAGTATTTT. Translated: CASSPWDRNTDTQYF. V usage is TRBV18 and J usage is TRBJ2-3; 8 bases are shared with TRBD1. This CDR3 spans 15 amino acids. CDR1 KGHSH and CDR2 LQKENI come from the germline V gene. V gave up 2 bases and J gave up 2 bases; unmatched junction bases: 3.